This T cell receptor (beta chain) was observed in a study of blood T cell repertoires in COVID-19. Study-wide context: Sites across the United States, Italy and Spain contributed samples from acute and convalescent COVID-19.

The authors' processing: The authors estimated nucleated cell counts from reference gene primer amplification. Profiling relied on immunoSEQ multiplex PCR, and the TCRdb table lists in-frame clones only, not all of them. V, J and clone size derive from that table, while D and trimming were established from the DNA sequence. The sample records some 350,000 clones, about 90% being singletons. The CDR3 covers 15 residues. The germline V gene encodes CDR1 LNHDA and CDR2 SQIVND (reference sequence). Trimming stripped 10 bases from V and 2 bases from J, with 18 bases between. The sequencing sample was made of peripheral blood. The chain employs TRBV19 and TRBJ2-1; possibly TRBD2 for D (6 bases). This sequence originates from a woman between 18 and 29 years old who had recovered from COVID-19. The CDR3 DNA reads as TGTGCCACCGCGTTAGCGGATATAACCTACAATGAGCAGTTCTTC. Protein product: CATALADITYNEQFF.